The rows below give T cell receptor beta chains drawn from one sample of a study of cytomegalovirus exposure and HLA in healthy donors. Data came from immunoSEQ multiplex PCR; TCRdb stores just in-frame clones and leaves some out. The sample has around 95,000 clones, around 81% seen once. The specimen sequenced was PBMCs. The receptor source for this set is a female donor in good health and CMV-seropositive. Each CDR3 is given with its conserved first and last residue. D genes are given only for firm matches. The size entry is marked missing in some rows and otherwise reads once, few, many or a size class.

V: TRBV27; size: NA; D: NA; J: TRBJ2-1; DNA: TGTGCCAGCATTTCACCTTCTAGCCCCTACAATGAGCAGTTCTTC; CDR3: CASISPSSPYNEQFF
V: TRBV28; size: NA; D: NA; J: TRBJ2-2; DNA: TGTGCCAGCAGTTATCGGGGTTCCGGGGAGCTGTTTTTT; CDR3: CASSYRGSGELFF
V: TRBV6-6; size: few; D: TRBD1; J: TRBJ1-4; DNA: TGTGCCAGCAGTTATTCCGGGACAGCCTATAATGAAAAACTGTTTTTT; CDR3: CASSYSGTAYNEKLFF
V: TRBV18; size: NA; D: NA; J: TRBJ1-5; DNA: TGTGCCAGCTCACCGTCTGGAGAGTATAGCAATCAGCCCCAGCATTTT; CDR3: CASSPSGEYSNQPQHF
V: TRBV9; size: NA; D: TRBD2; J: TRBJ2-4; DNA: TGTGCCAGCAGCGCAACTAGCGGGAGAGAGGAAAACATTCAGTACTTC; CDR3: CASSATSGREENIQYF
V: TRBV10-1; size: NA; D: NA; J: TRBJ2-3; DNA: TGCGCCAGCAGTGCTGACGCGGAATATACGCAGTATTTT; CDR3: CASSADAEYTQYF
V: TRBV25-1; size: NA; D: NA; J: TRBJ1-6; DNA: TGTGCCAGCAGCGGGGGGGGGCATTCACCCCTCCACTTT; CDR3: CASSGGGHSPLHF
V: TRBV7-3; size: NA; D: NA; J: TRBJ2-2; DNA: TGTGCCAGCAGCGCCTCATCAGGATTAGGAACCGGGGAGCTGTTTTTT; CDR3: CASSASSGLGTGELFF
V: TRBV5-6; size: NA; D: NA; J: TRBJ2-7; DNA: TGTGCCAGCAACAAAAACGTCAGAAACTACGAGCAGTACTTC; CDR3: CASNKNVRNYEQYF
V: TRBV9; size: NA; D: NA; J: TRBJ1-1; DNA: TGTGCCAGCAGCGTCGGGGGAACTGAAGCTTTCTTT; CDR3: CASSVGGTEAFF
V: TRBV5-1; size: NA; D: NA; J: TRBJ2-3; DNA: TGCGCCAGCAGCTATGTATTACTAGGTTCCACAGATACGCAGTATTTT; CDR3: CASSYVLLGSTDTQYF
V: TRBV28; size: NA; D: NA; J: TRBJ2-5; DNA: TGTGCCAGCAGTTTACAGGCTGTGGCGACCCAGTACTTC; CDR3: CASSLQAVATQYF
V: TRBV6-1; size: NA; D: NA; J: TRBJ2-7; DNA: TGTGCCAGCAGGGAGGGTCCCCGCTCCTACGAGCAGTACTTC; CDR3: CASREGPRSYEQYF
V: TRBV19; size: NA; D: TRBD2; J: TRBJ2-1; DNA: TGTGCCAGTAGTACGAGGGCGGGGGGGCTGAATGAGCAGTTCTTC; CDR3: CASSTRAGGLNEQFF
V: TRBV4-2; size: NA; D: TRBD2; J: TRBJ2-3; DNA: TGTGCCAGCAGCCAAGAACTCAAACTAGCGGGGGGTACAGATACGCAGTATTTT; CDR3: CASSQELKLAGGTDTQYF
V: TRBV9; size: NA; D: NA; J: TRBJ1-2; DNA: TGTGCCAGCAGCGTAGGCGGTGCAGGGCACTATGGCTACACCTTC; CDR3: CASSVGGAGHYGYTF
V: TRBV5-6; size: NA; D: TRBD1; J: TRBJ1-5; DNA: TGTGCCAGCAGCGAGGACAGGGACCAGCCCCAGCATTTT; CDR3: CASSEDRDQPQHF
V: TRBV10-3; size: once; D: NA; J: TRBJ1-1; DNA: TGTGCCATCAGTGCCCAGGGGAACACTGAAGCTTTCTTT; CDR3: CAISAQGNTEAFF
V: TRBV5-1; size: NA; D: NA; J: TRBJ2-7; DNA: TGCGCCAGCAGCCCCTACTCGACACCCTACGAGCAGTACTTC; CDR3: CASSPYSTPYEQYF
V: TRBV7-7; size: NA; D: TRBD2; J: TRBJ2-1; DNA: TGTGCTAGCAGGAACAGTGTAAGGATAGCGGGAGAAGAATCCTACAATGAGCAGTTCTTC; CDR3: CASRNSVRIAGEESYNEQFF
V: TRBV7-3; size: NA; D: NA; J: TRBJ1-1; DNA: TGTGCCAGCAGCTTAAACAGTGGATCCACTGAAGCTTTCTTT; CDR3: CASSLNSGSTEAFF
V: TRBV2; size: NA; D: TRBD1; J: TRBJ2-5; DNA: TGTGCCAGCACCTCACGCGTCGGACAGGCCGATAGCTTCCAAGAGACCCAGTACTTC; CDR3: CASTSRVGQADSFQETQYF
V: TRBV28; size: few; D: NA; J: TRBJ1-1; DNA: TGTGCCAGCAGTTCTCCGACAGAAATTGAAGCTTTCTTT; CDR3: CASSSPTEIEAFF
V: TRBV13; size: NA; D: NA; J: TRBJ2-1; DNA: TGTGCCAGCAGCCCCTTTCGGGGGGCTCACAATGAGCAGTTCTTC; CDR3: CASSPFRGAHNEQFF
V: TRBV28; size: NA; D: NA; J: TRBJ2-7; DNA: TGTGCCAGCACCCCCCAGGGGACGAGGGAGCAGTACTTC; CDR3: CASTPQGTREQYF
V: TRBV6-5; size: NA; D: NA; J: TRBJ2-3; DNA: TGTGCCAGCAGTAGGGGCGATACGCAGTATTTT; CDR3: CASSRGDTQYF
V: TRBV4-2; size: NA; D: TRBD1; J: TRBJ1-3; DNA: TGTGCCAGCAGCCAAGTAGGTGAGACAGGGAGCTCCGGAAACACCATATATTTT; CDR3: CASSQVGETGSSGNTIYF
V: TRBV7-8; size: once; D: TRBD2; J: TRBJ2-1; DNA: TGTGCCAGCAGCTTCTCCGGGACTAGCGGTAGTGAGCAGTTCTTC; CDR3: CASSFSGTSGSEQFF
V: TRBV19; size: NA; D: TRBD1; J: TRBJ2-7; DNA: TGTGCCACAAGGGACAGGGAGGACTACGAGCAGTACTTC; CDR3: CATRDREDYEQYF
V: TRBV19; size: NA; D: NA; J: TRBJ1-1; DNA: TGTGCCAGTAGGGCGACAGTTGAAGCTTTCTTT; CDR3: CASRATVEAFF
V: TRBV7-9; size: NA; D: NA; J: TRBJ1-1; DNA: TGTGCCAGCCTTACACCACAAAACACTGAAGCTTTCTTT; CDR3: CASLTPQNTEAFF
V: TRBV11-2; size: few; D: TRBD2; J: TRBJ2-7; DNA: TGTGCCAGCAGCTTAGAGGCCGGGAGGTACGAGCAGTACTTC; CDR3: CASSLEAGRYEQYF
V: TRBV5-1; size: NA; D: NA; J: TRBJ2-7; DNA: TGCGCCAGCAGCTTGAACAGGCCTTATGAAGAGCAGTACTTC; CDR3: CASSLNRPYEEQYF
V: TRBV4-1; size: NA; D: NA; J: TRBJ2-7; DNA: TGCGCCAGCAGCCAAGTAGCCACAGGGATTGTCTACGAGCAGTACTTC; CDR3: CASSQVATGIVYEQYF
V: TRBV2; size: NA; D: TRBD1; J: TRBJ1-1; DNA: TGTGCCAGCAGTGCGACAGGGGTTATTGCCACTGAAGCTTTCTTT; CDR3: CASSATGVIATEAFF
V: TRBV7-8; size: once; D: NA; J: TRBJ1-1; DNA: TGTGCCAGCAGCCCCACTGAGAGTATGAACACTGAAGCTTTCTTT; CDR3: CASSPTESMNTEAFF
V: TRBV6-5; size: few; D: TRBD1; J: TRBJ1-3; DNA: TGTGCCAGCAAGTCAGGACAGGGCTCTGGAAACACCATATATTTT; CDR3: CASKSGQGSGNTIYF
V: TRBV9; size: NA; D: TRBD1; J: TRBJ2-7; DNA: TGTGCCAGCAGCGTAGGGGACAGCCTCTACGAGCAGTACTTC; CDR3: CASSVGDSLYEQYF
V: TRBV4-2; size: NA; D: NA; J: TRBJ2-3; DNA: TGTGCCAGCAGCCAAGAGTTTGGTCAGTCAGATACGCAGTATTTT; CDR3: CASSQEFGQSDTQYF
V: TRBV5-1; size: NA; D: TRBD2; J: TRBJ2-2; DNA: TGCGCCAGCAGCCAAGGGACTAGCGGGAGAGGCGGGGAGCTGTTTTTT; CDR3: CASSQGTSGRGGELFF
V: TRBV27; size: NA; D: TRBD1; J: TRBJ1-1; DNA: TGTGCCAGCAGTACAAACAACAGGGGGCGAGGGAACACTGAAGCTTTCTTT; CDR3: CASSTNNRGRGNTEAFF
V: TRBV29-1; size: NA; D: TRBD1; J: TRBJ1-2; DNA: TGCAGCGTTGAAGAGGGACAGGGGGGGAATGGCTACACCTTC; CDR3: CSVEEGQGGNGYTF
V: TRBV9; size: NA; D: NA; J: TRBJ1-5; DNA: TGTGCCAGCAGCGTAGGATCGGGGTTAGGTCAGCCCCAGCATTTT; CDR3: CASSVGSGLGQPQHF
V: TRBV2; size: NA; D: NA; J: TRBJ2-4; DNA: TGTGCCAGCAGTGAAATAGAGGGCACCAAAAACATTCAGTACTTC; CDR3: CASSEIEGTKNIQYF